This T cell receptor (beta chain) was sequenced for a study of T cell repertoires in cytomegalovirus infection. Study context: Matching HLA type and CMV infection were both indicated by public TCR beta signatures.

A single record per CDR3 protein comes from TCRdb applying MiXCR to the reads. The sample records hundreds of thousands of distinct CDR3 sequences, around a tenth being singletons. Study results and caveats: Dominating the ex vivo response were HLA-C-restricted CMV-specific TCR beta clonotypes. Cumulative frequency (of public TCR beta family members) identified carriers of CMV plus the relevant HLA.

CDR1 and CDR2 (germline): SNHLY, FYNNEI. CDR3 length: 14 residues. Trimming cost V 8 bases and J 8 bases; bases outside gene matches: 8. This clonotype appeared a few times. Its antigen remains unknown. This receptor was taken from a human donor in good health (CMV status not recorded). Some clones in this sample may be carry-over from other donors' samples. The gene calls are TRBV2 and TRBJ1-4; TRBD1 matches at 10 bases. The sequencing sample was made of PBMCs. CDR3 protein: CASARQGAVEKLFF. The CDR3 region has the DNA TGTGCCAGCGCAAGACAGGGGGCGGTGGAAAAACTGTTTTTT.